This T cell receptor beta chain came from a study of T cells in Graves' hyperthyroidism and ophthalmopathy. Amplification of TCR beta CDR3 regions used RNA as the template. HTBI primers were the set used in a first-round RT-PCR of the TCR CDR3. TCRdb recomputed calls from the multiplex PCR reads with MiXCR, one row per CDR3 protein. This sample has approximately 590,000 distinct CDR3 sequences, with 15% to 17% found just once. Findings and limits, study-wide: Ophthalmopathy and stable hyperthyroidism were told apart by a 13 V-J model.

V lost 3 bases, J lost 7 bases, and 15 bases stayed unmatched. The CDR3 sequence is 17 residues long. Germline V lookup: CDR1 SGDLS, CDR2 YYNGEE. Worth noting for this clonotype: Its antigen is not known.

The sample taken for sequencing was blood. This TCR was recovered from a young woman with Graves' hyperthyroidism. This chain connects TRBV9 to TRBJ2-1; the match to TRBD1 covers 8 bases. The CDR3 is CASSALIQGGTGNEQFF. CDR3 DNA sequence: TGTGCCAGCAGCGCGCTGATACAGGGGGGCACCGGGAATGAGCAGTTCTTC.